This TCR beta chain was recovered during a study of radiation and T cells in renal cell carcinoma. Study results and caveats: Top tumor clonotypes rose in blood 2 weeks post-radiation, then contracted. Pretreatment tumor biopsies were lacking, so baseline clonotypes are unknown.

The germline V gene has CDR1 WSHSY and CDR2 SAAADI. Trimming stripped 8 bases from V and 5 bases from J, with 7 bases between. This CDR3 has 10 amino acids. About this clone itself: Antigen unknown.

This sample's time point: blood 4 weeks post-SBRT, at nephrectomy. Treatment described: 15 Gy SBRT to primary tumor, nephrectomy 4 weeks later. Radiation-treated patients gave blood at baseline, week 2 and week 4. Clear cell pathology was present in this patient's renal cell carcinoma. Assay used: immunoSEQ multiplex PCR; TCRdb lists only in-frame clones, some missing. The table includes around 95,000 clones, around 80% detected once. The J gene is TRBJ2-7, the V gene TRBV10-2; possibly TRBD1 or TRBD2 for D (5 bases each). The sequencing used blood, collected from a patient whose treatment included radiotherapy and nephrectomy. The sequence was obtained from a man in his sixties with renal cell carcinoma. This CDR3 is CASGTDEQYF. The CDR3, as DNA: TGCGCCAGCGGGACCGACGAGCAGTACTTC.